These 26 T cell receptor beta chains originate from one sample sequenced in a study of metastatic and nonmetastatic thyroid tumors. TCRdb used MiXCR to call clones anew from the PCR reads. The table shows under 35,000 clones, with less than 40% occurring only once. Ahead of thyroid surgery, no patient had received treatment of any kind. The sample comprised tumor tissue. The receptors originated from a female donor with papillary thyroid cancer or a benign thyroid nodule (not recorded which). Some clones in this sample may be carry-over from other donors' samples.

This clone turned up a few times. This chain joins TRBV20-1 and TRBJ2-6, with D perhaps matching TRBD1 (7 bases). This CDR3 spans 18 amino acids. V was clipped by 2 bases and J by 1 base, with 18 bases between them. Germline-derived CDR1 and CDR2 are DFQATT and SNEGSKA (reference sequence). In DNA, the CDR3 is TGCAGTGCTAGATCTCTGGAGGGGGCAATATCTGGGGCCAACGTCCTGACTTTC. It is translated as CSARSLEGAISGANVLTF.

The chain joins TRBV20-1 to TRBJ2-1; D unresolved. V was clipped by 3 bases and J by 6 bases, with 12 bases between them. The CDR3 consists of 13 residues. Germline-derived CDR1 and CDR2 are DFQATT and SNEGSKA (reference sequence). CDR3 residues: CSASRQRVNEQFF. CDR3 coding DNA: TGCAGTGCTAGTAGACAACGGGTCAATGAGCAGTTCTTC.

J is TRBJ2-7 and V is TRBV28; no clear D. The CDR3 contains 15 residues. Per germline, CDR1 MDHEN and CDR2 SYDVKM. Trimming shortened V by 6 bases and J by 2 bases, and 17 bases separated the two germline ends. The CDR3 region has the DNA TGTGCCAGCAGCAGCGCGAGCAGGTTCCCCTACGAGCAGTACTTC. Amino acids: CASSSASRFPYEQYF.

This clone was recorded a few times. The rearrangement joins TRBV10-2 to TRBJ1-6, with 11 positions matching TRBD1. The CDR3 totals 16 residues. Germline lookup yields CDR1 WSHSY and CDR2 SAAADI. V was clipped by 4 bases and J by 2 bases; unmatched bases: 1. The CDR3 DNA reads TGCGCCAGCAGTGTGGGACAGGGGGCCTATAATTCACCCCTCCACTTT. This gives the protein CASSVGQGAYNSPLHF.

This clone has more than one count but fewer than ten. The genes are TRBV12-3 or TRBV12-4 and TRBJ2-2, with D perhaps given as TRBD1 or TRBD2 (5 bases each). V dropped 5 bases and J dropped 9 bases, with 16 bases sitting between them. The CDR3 is 14 amino acids. CDR3 DNA sequence: TGTGCCAGCAGTAGAGCTGACGGGGACCGGGAGCTGTTTTTT. Protein sequence: CASSRADGDRELFF.

This clone was seen a few times. This chain joins TRBV27 and TRBJ2-1; tentative D call: TRBD2 (7 bases). The CDR3 has 18 residues. The germline gives CDR1 MNHEY, CDR2 SMNVEV (reference sequence). V lost 4 bases and J lost 2, with 21 bases in between. The DNA for the CDR3 is TGTGCCAGCAGTTGGGCTAGCGGACAGAGAAAGACCTACAATGAGCAGTTCTTC. It yields the protein CASSWASGQRKTYNEQFF.

The sample holds a few counts of this clone. The chain uses TRBV19 and TRBJ2-2; D gene unclear. CDR3 length equals 11 residues. The germline V gene has CDR1 LNHDA and CDR2 SQIVND (reference sequence). The CDR3 loop is CAVSGNGELFF. Here the CDR3 DNA reads TGTGCGGTGTCAGGCAACGGGGAGCTGTTTTTT.

There are a few counts of this clone. At one end, the junction sequence differs from germline, possibly due to a read error. The J gene is TRBJ2-3, the V gene TRBV6-1; D is unresolved. This CDR3 is built from 13 residues. Germline assignment: CDR1 MNHNS and CDR2 SASEGT. The CDR3: CASSSVPTDTQYF. In nucleotides, the CDR3 is TGCGCCAGCAGTTCTGTCCCCACAGATACGCAGTATTTT.

This clone has more than one count but fewer than ten. The chain couples TRBV19 to TRBJ2-1, with no clear D. The germline V gene has CDR1 LNHDA and CDR2 SQIVND (reference sequence). Deletions cut 6 bases from V and 5 bases from J, with 5 bases between. This CDR3 has 11 residues. CDR3 amino acids: CASRGHNEQFF. The DNA of the CDR3 is TGTGCCAGTAGGGGTCACAATGAGCAGTTCTTC.

The rearrangement links TRBV7-8 to TRBJ2-6; D is undetermined. Germline V CDR1 and CDR2: SGHVS, FQNEAQ. Trimming removed 8 bases at V and 2 bases at J, with 13 bases between. The CDR3 runs 15 residues. The CDR3 DNA reads TGTGCCAGCGGATCCCGAGTCCCTGGGGCCAACGTCCTGACTTTC. Translated, it gives CASGSRVPGANVLTF.

The chain carries TRBV20-1 and TRBJ2-1, with a weak D call TRBD2 (5 bases). Germline lookup yields CDR1 DFQATT and CDR2 SNEGSKA (reference sequence). The CDR3 loop spans 15 amino acids. Trimming removed 3 bases from V and 4 bases from J, with 16 bases in between. CDR3: CSASTLEGPYNEQFF. Written as DNA, the CDR3 is TGCAGTGCTAGTACACTAGAAGGCCCTTACAATGAGCAGTTCTTC.

The V and J genes are TRBV6-1 and TRBJ2-2; D is possibly TRBD2 (6 bases). This CDR3 region has 15 residues. CDR1 is MNHNS, CDR2 SASEGT, per germline. CDR3 protein: CGTPGGGRFTGELFF. CDR3 coding DNA: TGTGGCACCCCCGGGGGAGGACGTTTCACCGGGGAGCTGTTTTTT.

In its sample, this clone was seen a few times. This chain connects TRBV6-6 to TRBJ2-7; TRBD2 aligns across 12 bases. J gave up 5 bases and V 0 bases, and 5 bases lay outside the gene matches. CDR1 is MNHNY, CDR2 SVGAGI, per germline (reference sequence). The CDR3 sequence is 16 residues long. The CDR3 reads CASSYSWTSGVDEQYF. The DNA for the CDR3 is TGTGCCAGCAGTTACTCCTGGACTAGCGGGGTAGACGAGCAGTACTTC.

This clone was found a few times. The chain has TRBV28 and TRBJ1-2, with D uncertain. Trimming stripped 5 bases from V and 2 bases from J, with 15 bases between. There are 15 residues in the CDR3. Per germline, CDR1 MDHEN and CDR2 SYDVKM. CDR3 sequence: CASSGYGKPNYGYTF. The CDR3 coding sequence is TGTGCCAGCAGTGGATACGGAAAACCCAACTATGGCTACACCTTC.

The chain is built from TRBV6-1 and TRBJ2-7, with D uncertain. The V end lost 3 bases, the J end lost 1 base, and 16 bases lay between the germline ends. The CDR3 is 16 residues long. Germline V gene lookup returns CDR1 MNHNS and CDR2 SASEGT. As DNA, the CDR3 is TGTGCCAGCAGTGAGAAGGAAGGCGTGGGATCCTACGAGCAGTACTTC. Its protein is CASSEKEGVGSYEQYF.

This clone showed up just once. The J gene is TRBJ2-7, the V gene TRBV18; D not certain. The germline V gene encodes CDR1 KGHSH and CDR2 LQKENI. V gave up 6 bases and J gave up 4 bases, with 28 bases separating them. This CDR3 contains 18 residues. CDR3 coding DNA: TGTGCCAGCTCGCGGCGTCCGGTAACCCTTTTTTTTGTGTACGAGCAGTACTTC. Translation: CASSRRPVTLFFVYEQYF.

The rearrangement links TRBV2 to TRBJ2-7; 7 bases map to TRBD1. CDR1 is SNHLY and CDR2 is FYNNEI in the germline V gene. This CDR3 is built from 13 residues. J was trimmed by 1 base and V by 6 bases; bases with no gene match: 3. The CDR3 loop reads CASRRDRSYEQYF. CDR3 coding DNA: TGTGCCAGCAGGAGGGACAGATCCTACGAGCAGTACTTC.

This chain uses TRBV5-6 with TRBJ2-3, with D tentatively TRBD1 (6 bases). V was shortened by 0 bases and J by 3 bases, with 8 bases between the two germline ends. The CDR3 is 14 residues long. Germline V gene lookup returns CDR1 SGHDT and CDR2 YYEEEE. The DNA for the CDR3 is TGTGCCAGCAGCTTGGACAGGGAGACAGATACGCAGTATTTT. Translated, it gives CASSLDRETDTQYF.

The CDR3 DNA reads as TGTGCCAGCAGCCCCCTTGGTAGTAGCGGGTTTCAAGAGACCCAGTACTTC. It is translated as CASSPLGSSGFQETQYF. The gene calls are TRBV4-2 and TRBJ2-5; TRBD2 aligns across 7 bases. This CDR3 is built from 17 residues. Per germline, CDR1 LGHNA and CDR2 YNFKEQ. With V trimmed by 4 bases and J by 2 bases, 13 bases remained unmatched.

Within the sample, this clone is large. The rearrangement uses TRBV6-2 or TRBV6-3 and TRBJ2-3; D possibly corresponds to TRBD2 (5 bases). V was shortened by 0 bases and J by 12 bases, with 13 bases between the two germline ends. The CDR3 runs to 13 residues. CDR1 is MNHEY, CDR2 SVGEGT, per germline. This chain's CDR3 is CASSYSGRGLQYF. Here the CDR3 DNA reads TGTGCCAGCAGTTACTCAGGGCGCGGACTCCAGTATTTT.

Concerning this clone: One end of the junction does not line up with germline, which may come from a read error. V gene TRBV20-1 combines with J gene TRBJ2-7, with TRBD1 identical over 10 bases. The CDR3 is 14 residues long. Germline-derived CDR1 and CDR2 are DFQATT and SNEGSKA (reference sequence). The CDR3 DNA is TGCAGCGCTATCCTTCGGGACAGGGGCTACGAGCAGTACTTC. As protein: CSAILRDRGYEQYF.

This clone appeared a few times. The chain couples TRBV5-1 to TRBJ1-2; D may be TRBD1 (5 bases). Trimming took 0 bases from V and 10 from J, leaving 13 bases between them. The CDR3 spans 13 residues. CDR1 is SGHRS and CDR2 is YFSETQ in the germline V gene. CDR3 DNA sequence: TGCGCCAGCAGCTTGGGGGCCGGCAGGGACTACACCTTC. Translated: CASSLGAGRDYTF.

There are a few counts of this clone. CDR3 amino acids: CASSPTRGGYGYTF. CDR3 sequence (DNA): TGTGCCAGCAGCCCCACTAGAGGGGGGTACGGCTACACCTTC. The chain carries TRBV11-2 and TRBJ1-2, with D perhaps matching TRBD1 (6 bases). Germline V gives CDR1 SGHAT, CDR2 FQNNGV. Trimming took 5 bases from V and 8 from J, leaving 18 bases between them. This CDR3 has 14 residues.

The chain combines TRBV9 with TRBJ1-2; tentatively, D is TRBD1 (6 bases). This CDR3 region has 12 residues. Germline lookup yields CDR1 SGDLS and CDR2 YYNGEE. V lost 3 bases and J lost 7, with 10 bases in between. In nucleotides, the CDR3 is TGTGCCAGCAGCGCCACAGGGAGTGGCTACACCTTC. Residues: CASSATGSGYTF.

This chain connects TRBV20-1 to TRBJ2-7; 10 nucleotides match TRBD1. The V and J ends lost 6 bases and 7 bases, in that order; junction bases with no gene match: 6. There are 12 residues in the CDR3. CDR1 and CDR2 from the germline V gene are DFQATT and SNEGSKA (reference sequence). The CDR3 DNA is TGCAGTGCCGGGACAGGGGATGTTGAGCAGTACTTC. This encodes CSAGTGDVEQYF.

The rearrangement uses TRBV19 and TRBJ1-2; 9 bases align to TRBD1. Germline V gene data show CDR1 as LNHDA and CDR2 as SQIVND (reference sequence). This CDR3 is 14 amino acids long. Unmatched junction bases numbered 9, after V lost 5 bases and J lost 8 bases. Written as DNA, the CDR3 is TGTGCCAGTAGTGTACAGGGGGCATTAGACGGCTACACCTTC. Amino acid sequence: CASSVQGALDGYTF.